This TCR beta chain was sequenced during a study of tumor-infiltrating lymphocytes in primary liver carcinoma. For the study at large: Patients, male and female, were 30 to 69 years old. Study-wide results and caveats: Tumors carried a top-250-clone fraction significantly exceeding that of blood (p = 0.039).

A primer in the constant region served to generate TCR beta cDNA from 500 ng of total RNA. Three rounds of nested multiplex PCR with slightly modified ARM-PCR produced TCR beta libraries. For approximately 11 cycles apiece, the opening two PCR rounds ran with TRBV1-TRBV30 forward primers and a C-beta reverse primer. TCRdb redid the calling of the multiplex PCR reads with MiXCR, one entry per CDR3 protein. In the table there are 330,000 or so distinct CDR3 sequences, about two thirds of which are singletons. The CDR3 is 16 amino acids. J gave up 1 base and V 6 bases, and 8 bases lay outside the gene matches. Germline CDR1 and CDR2: ENHRY and SYGVKD. Alongside blood RNA obtained from unsorted whole blood, germline DNA was also extracted. Chronic HBV infection affected patients, none of whom had received treatment. This clonotype was counted only a few times. No antigen is known for it.

Sequencing was carried out using peripheral blood. V usage is TRBV10-3 and J usage is TRBJ2-7, with TRBD2 matching 11 bases. This receptor was identified in a man in his forties with primary liver carcinoma and hepatitis B virus infection. This CDR3 reads CAISTSLAGGSYEQYF. The CDR3 bases are TGTGCCATCAGCACGTCCCTAGCGGGAGGTTCCTACGAGCAGTACTTC.